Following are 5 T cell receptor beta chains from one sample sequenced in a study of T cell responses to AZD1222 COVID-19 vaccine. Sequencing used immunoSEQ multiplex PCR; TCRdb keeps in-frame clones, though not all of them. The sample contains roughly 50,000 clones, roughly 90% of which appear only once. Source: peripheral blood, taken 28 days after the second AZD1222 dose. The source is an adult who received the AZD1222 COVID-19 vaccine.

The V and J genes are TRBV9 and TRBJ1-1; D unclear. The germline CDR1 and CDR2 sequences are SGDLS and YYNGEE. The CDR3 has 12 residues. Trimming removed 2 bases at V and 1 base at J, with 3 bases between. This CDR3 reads CASSVENTEAFF. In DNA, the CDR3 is TGTGCCAGCAGCGTTGAGAACACTGAAGCTTTCTTT.

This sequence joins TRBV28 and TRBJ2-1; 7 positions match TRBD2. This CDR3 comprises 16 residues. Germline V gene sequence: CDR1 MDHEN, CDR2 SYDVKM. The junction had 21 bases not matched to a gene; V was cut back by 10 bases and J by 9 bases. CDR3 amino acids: CATALTPAGEIVEQFF. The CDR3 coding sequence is TGTGCCACAGCCCTGACCCCGGCGGGAGAGATTGTTGAGCAGTTCTTC.

The CDR3 DNA reads as TGTGCCAGCAGCGTAGGGCCTAGCGGAAGCACAGATACGCAGTATTTT. This translates into CASSVGPSGSTDTQYF. The V call is TRBV9, the J call TRBJ2-3, with 7 bases lining up with TRBD2. Germline V gene data show CDR1 as SGDLS and CDR2 as YYNGEE. V shed 0 bases, J shed 0 bases, and the junction held 4 bases outside the gene matches. The CDR3 sequence is 16 residues long.

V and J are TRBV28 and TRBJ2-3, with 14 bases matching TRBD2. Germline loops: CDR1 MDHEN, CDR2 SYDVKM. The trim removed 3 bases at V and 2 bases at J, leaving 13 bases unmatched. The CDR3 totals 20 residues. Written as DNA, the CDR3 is TGTGCCAGCAGTTTTCCCCTAGGGACTAGCGGGAGAACGTTCACAGATACGCAGTATTTT. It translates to CASSFPLGTSGRTFTDTQYF.

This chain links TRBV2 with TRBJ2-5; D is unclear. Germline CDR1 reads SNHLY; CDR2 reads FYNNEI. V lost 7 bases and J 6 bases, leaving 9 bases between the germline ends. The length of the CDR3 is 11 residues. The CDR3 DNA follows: TGTGCCAGCACCAACAGAAAGACCCAGTACTTC. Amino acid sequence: CASTNRKTQYF.